The clone carrying this T cell receptor (beta chain) was counted ten times or more. As yet, its antigen is unknown. The data originate from a study of T-cell reconstitution after alpha-beta-depleted transplantation in children. A library of TCRbeta sequences, prepared with unique molecular identifiers, was generated. TCRdb used MiXCR to reprocess the PCR reads, holding one entry per CDR3 protein. This sample has 200,000 to 250,000 distinct CDR3 sequences, with about a tenth found just once. General study findings and limits: There were some patients whose high TCRbeta diversity at day 60 came from surviving recipient T cells and thymic progenitors. Reportedly, alpha-beta T cells present about two months post-transplant originated from several hundred expanded clones of graft origin. T cells produced anew were the main source of T-cell counts and diversity one year after transplant.

This CDR3 spans 11 amino acids. V was trimmed by 9 bases and J by 10 bases, leaving 13 bases between them. This rearrangement joins TRBV12-3 or TRBV12-4 to TRBJ2-1; D ambiguous. This material consisted of PBMCs, taken before TCRalphabeta/CD19-depleted stem cell transplant. The clonotype was recovered from a child under two years old with acute myeloid leukemia, due to receive a stem cell transplant. The CDR3 nucleotides read TGTGCCAGTCGAACTGCGAGAGAGCAGTTCTTC. Protein sequence: CASRTAREQFF.